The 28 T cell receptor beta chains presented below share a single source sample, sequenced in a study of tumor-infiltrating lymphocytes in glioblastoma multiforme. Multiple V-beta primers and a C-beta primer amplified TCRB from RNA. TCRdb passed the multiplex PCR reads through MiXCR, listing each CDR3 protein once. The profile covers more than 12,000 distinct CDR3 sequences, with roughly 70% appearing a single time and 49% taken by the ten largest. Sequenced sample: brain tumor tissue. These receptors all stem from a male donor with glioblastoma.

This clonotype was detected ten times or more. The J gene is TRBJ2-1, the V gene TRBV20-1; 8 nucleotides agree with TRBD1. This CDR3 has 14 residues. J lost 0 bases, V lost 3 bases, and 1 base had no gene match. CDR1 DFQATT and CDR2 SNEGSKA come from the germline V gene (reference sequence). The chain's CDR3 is CSARDRVSYNEQFF. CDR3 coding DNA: TGCAGTGCTAGGGACAGGGTCTCCTACAATGAGCAGTTCTTC.

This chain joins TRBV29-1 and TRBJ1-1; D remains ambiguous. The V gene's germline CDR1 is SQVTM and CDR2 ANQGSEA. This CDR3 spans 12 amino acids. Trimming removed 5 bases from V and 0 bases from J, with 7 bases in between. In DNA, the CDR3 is TGCAGCGTTCGTATAATGAACACTGAAGCTTTCTTT. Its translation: CSVRIMNTEAFF.

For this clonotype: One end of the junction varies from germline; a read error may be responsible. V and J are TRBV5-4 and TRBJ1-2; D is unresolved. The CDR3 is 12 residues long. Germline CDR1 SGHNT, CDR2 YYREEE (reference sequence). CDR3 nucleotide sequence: TGTGCCAGCAGATTGGACCGGGAGGTCTACACCTTC. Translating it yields CASRLDREVYTF.

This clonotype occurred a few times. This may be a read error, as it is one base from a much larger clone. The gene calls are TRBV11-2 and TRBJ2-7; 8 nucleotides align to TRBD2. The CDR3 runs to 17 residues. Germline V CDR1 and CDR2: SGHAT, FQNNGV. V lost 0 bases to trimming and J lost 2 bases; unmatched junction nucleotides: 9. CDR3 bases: TGTGCCAGCAGCTTAGATCGGGGGGCAGCGGGAGCCTACGAGCAGTACTTC. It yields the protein CASSLDRGAAGAYEQYF. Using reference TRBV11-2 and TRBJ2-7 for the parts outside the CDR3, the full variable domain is EAGVAQSPRYKIIEKRQSVAFWCNPISGHATLYWYQQILGQGPKLLIQFQNNGVVDDSQLPKDRFSAERLKGVDSTLKIQPAKLEDSAVYLCASSLDRGAAGAYEQYFGPGTRLTVT.

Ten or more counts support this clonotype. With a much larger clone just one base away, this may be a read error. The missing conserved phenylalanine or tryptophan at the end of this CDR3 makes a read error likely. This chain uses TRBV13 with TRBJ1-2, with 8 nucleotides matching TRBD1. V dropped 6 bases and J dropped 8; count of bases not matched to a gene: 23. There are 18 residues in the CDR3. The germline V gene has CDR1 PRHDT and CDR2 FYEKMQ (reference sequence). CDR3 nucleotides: TGTGCCAGCAGGCAAACCTTCAGGGGGCCAGAGTATAATAGAGGCTACACCTCC. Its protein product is CASRQTFRGPEYNRGYTS.

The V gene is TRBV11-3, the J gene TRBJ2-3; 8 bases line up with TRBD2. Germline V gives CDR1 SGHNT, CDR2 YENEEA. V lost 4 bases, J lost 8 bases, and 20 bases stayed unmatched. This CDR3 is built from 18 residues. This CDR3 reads CASSSIGSSGTSAGTQYF. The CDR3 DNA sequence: TGTGCCAGCAGCTCGATAGGGAGTTCCGGGACTAGTGCAGGTACGCAGTATTTT. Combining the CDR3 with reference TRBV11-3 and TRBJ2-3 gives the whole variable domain EAGVVQSPRYKIIEKKQPVAFWCNPISGHNTLYWYLQNLGQGPELLIRYENEEAVDDSQLPKDRFSAERLKGVDSTLKIQPAELGDSAVYLCASSSIGSSGTSAGTQYFGPGTRLTVL.

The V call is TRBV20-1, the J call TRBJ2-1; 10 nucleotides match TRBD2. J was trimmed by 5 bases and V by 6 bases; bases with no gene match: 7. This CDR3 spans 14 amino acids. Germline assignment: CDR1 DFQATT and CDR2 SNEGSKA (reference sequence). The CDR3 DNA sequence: TGCAGTGCAGGTCTAGCGGGGGATCACAATGAGCAGTTCTTC. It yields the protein CSAGLAGDHNEQFF.

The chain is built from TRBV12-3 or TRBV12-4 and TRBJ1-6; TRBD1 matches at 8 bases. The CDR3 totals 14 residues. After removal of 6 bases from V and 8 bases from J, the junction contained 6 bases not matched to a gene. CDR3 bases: TGTGCCAGCAGATGGACAGGGAGGGATTCACCCCTCCACTTT. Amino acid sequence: CASRWTGRDSPLHF.

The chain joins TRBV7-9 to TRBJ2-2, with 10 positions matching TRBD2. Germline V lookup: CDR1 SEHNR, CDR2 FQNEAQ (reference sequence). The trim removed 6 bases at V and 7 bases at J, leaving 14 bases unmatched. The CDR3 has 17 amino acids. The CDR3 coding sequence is TGTGCCAGCAGTTTATCGCCTACTAGCGGGATGATCGGGGAGCTGTTTTTT. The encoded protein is CASSLSPTSGMIGELFF.

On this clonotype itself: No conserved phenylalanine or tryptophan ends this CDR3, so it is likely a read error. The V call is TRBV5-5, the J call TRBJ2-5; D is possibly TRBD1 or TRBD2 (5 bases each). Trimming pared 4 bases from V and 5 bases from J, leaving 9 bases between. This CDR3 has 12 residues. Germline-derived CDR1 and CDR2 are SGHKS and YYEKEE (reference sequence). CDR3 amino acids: CASSLGVETQYL. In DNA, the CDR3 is TGTGCCAGCAGCCTGGGGGTCGAGACCCAGTACCTC.

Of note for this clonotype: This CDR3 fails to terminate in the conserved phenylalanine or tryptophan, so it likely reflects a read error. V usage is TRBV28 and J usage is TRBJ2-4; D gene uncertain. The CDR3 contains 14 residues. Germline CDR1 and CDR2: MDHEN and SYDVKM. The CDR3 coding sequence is TGTGCCAGCAGCTTATCCGTAGCCAAAAACATTCAGTACTTA. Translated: CASSLSVAKNIQYL.

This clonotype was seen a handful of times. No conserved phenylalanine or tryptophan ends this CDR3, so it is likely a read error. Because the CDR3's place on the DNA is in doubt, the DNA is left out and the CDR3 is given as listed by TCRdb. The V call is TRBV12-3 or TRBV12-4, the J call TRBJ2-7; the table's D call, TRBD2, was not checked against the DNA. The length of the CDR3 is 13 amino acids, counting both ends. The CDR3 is CASSLLRGSEQYL.

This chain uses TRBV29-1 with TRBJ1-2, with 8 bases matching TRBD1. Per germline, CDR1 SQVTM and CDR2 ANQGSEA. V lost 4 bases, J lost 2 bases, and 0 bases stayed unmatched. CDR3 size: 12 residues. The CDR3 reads CSVGTGNYGYTF. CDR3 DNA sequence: TGCAGCGTTGGGACAGGGAACTATGGCTACACCTTC.

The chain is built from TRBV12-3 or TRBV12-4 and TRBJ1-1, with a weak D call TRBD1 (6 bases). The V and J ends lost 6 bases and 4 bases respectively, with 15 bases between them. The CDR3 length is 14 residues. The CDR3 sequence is CASSPRGGSTEAFF. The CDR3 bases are TGTGCCAGCAGCCCGAGGGGGGGATCCACTGAAGCTTTCTTT.

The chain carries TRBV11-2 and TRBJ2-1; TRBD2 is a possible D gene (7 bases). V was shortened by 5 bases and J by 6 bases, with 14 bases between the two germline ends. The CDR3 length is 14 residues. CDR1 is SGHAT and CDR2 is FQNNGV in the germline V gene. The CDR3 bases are TGTGCCAGCAGCCACCGGGGGGCTCTCAATGAGCAGTTCTTC. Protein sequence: CASSHRGALNEQFF.

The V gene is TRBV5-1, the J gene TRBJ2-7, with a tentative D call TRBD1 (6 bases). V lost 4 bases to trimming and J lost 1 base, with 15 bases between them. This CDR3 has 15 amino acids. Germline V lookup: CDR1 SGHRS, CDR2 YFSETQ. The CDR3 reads CASSQTTGKSYEQYF. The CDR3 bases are TGCGCCAGCAGCCAAACGACAGGTAAATCCTACGAGCAGTACTTC.

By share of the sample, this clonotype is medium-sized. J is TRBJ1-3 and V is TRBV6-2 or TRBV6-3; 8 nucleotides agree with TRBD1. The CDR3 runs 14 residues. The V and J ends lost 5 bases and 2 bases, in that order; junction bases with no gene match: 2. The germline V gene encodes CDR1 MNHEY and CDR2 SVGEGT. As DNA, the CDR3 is TGTGCCAGCAGTCGGACAGGGCCTGGAAACACCATATATTTT. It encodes CASSRTGPGNTIYF.

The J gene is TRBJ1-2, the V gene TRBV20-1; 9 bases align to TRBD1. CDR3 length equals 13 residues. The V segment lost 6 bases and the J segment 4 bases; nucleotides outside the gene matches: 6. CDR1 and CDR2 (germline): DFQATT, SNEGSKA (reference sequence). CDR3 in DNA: TGCAGTGCCCCGGGACAGGGACTCTATGGCTACACCTTC. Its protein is CSAPGQGLYGYTF.

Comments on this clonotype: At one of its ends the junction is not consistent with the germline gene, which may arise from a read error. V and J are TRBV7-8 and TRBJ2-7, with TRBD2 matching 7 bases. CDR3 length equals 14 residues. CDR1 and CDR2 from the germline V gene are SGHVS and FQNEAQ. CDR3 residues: CASGLATGGYEQYF. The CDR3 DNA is TGTGCCAGCGGCTTAGCGACGGGGGGTTACGAACAGTACTTC.

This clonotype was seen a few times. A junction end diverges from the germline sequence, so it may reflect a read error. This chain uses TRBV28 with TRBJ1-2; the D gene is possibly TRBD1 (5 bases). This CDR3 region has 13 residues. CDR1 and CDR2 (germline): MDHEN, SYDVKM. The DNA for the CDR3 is TGTGCCAGCAGCTCAGAACAGGTCTATGGCTACATCTTC. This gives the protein CASSSEQVYGYIF.

The CDR3 reads CSASRPGLAGMYEQFF. Here the CDR3 DNA reads TGCAGTGCTAGTAGACCGGGACTAGCGGGAATGTATGAGCAGTTCTTC. The chain carries TRBV20-1 and TRBJ2-1, with 13 positions matching TRBD2. J was trimmed by 8 bases and V by 3 bases; bases with no gene match: 10. Germline V lookup: CDR1 DFQATT, CDR2 SNEGSKA (reference sequence). CDR3 length: 16 residues.

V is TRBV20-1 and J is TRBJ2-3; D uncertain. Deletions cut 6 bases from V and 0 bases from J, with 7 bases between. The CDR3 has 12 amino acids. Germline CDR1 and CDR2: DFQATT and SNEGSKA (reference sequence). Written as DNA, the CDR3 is TGCAGTGCCAGGTCTAGCACAGATACGCAGTATTTT. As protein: CSARSSTDTQYF.

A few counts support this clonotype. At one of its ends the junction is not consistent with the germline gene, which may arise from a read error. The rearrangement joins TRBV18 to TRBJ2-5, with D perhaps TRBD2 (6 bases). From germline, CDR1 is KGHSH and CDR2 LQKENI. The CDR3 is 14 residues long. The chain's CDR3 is CARSPRRAEETQYF. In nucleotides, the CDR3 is TGTGCCCGCTCACCTCGGAGGGCGGAAGAGACCCAGTACTTC.

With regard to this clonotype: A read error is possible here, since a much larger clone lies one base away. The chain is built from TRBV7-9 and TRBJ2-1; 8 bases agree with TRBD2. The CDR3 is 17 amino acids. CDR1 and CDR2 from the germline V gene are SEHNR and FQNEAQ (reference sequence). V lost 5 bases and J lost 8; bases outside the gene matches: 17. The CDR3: CASSGRGLVGQVDEQFF. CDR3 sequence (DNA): TGTGCCAGCAGCGGTCGGGGACTAGTGGGACAAGTTGATGAGCAGTTCTTC.

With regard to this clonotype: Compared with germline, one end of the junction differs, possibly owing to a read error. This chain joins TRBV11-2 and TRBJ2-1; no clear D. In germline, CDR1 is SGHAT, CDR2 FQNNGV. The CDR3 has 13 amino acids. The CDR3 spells CASNLDSGNEQFF. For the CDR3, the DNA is TGCGCCAGTAACTTAGATAGTGGGAATGAGCAGTTCTTC.

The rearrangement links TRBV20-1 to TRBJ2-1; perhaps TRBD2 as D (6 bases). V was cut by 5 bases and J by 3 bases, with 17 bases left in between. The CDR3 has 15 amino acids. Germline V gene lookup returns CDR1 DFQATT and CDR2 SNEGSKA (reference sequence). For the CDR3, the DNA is TGCAGTGCTTTCTCCGGGAGTAGCGGCTACAATGAGCAGTTCTTC. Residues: CSAFSGSSGYNEQFF.

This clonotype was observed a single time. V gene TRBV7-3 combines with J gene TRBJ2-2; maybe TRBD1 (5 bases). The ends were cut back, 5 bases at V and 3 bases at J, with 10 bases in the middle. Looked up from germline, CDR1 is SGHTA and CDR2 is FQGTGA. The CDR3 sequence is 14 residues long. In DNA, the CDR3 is TGTGCCAGCAGCCACGGACAACACACCGGGGAGCTGTTTTTT. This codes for CASSHGQHTGELFF.

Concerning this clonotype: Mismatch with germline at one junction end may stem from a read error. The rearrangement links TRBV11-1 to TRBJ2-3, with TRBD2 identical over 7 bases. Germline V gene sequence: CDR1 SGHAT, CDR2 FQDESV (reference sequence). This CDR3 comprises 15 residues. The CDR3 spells CATSNNLAGTDTQYF. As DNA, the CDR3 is TGTGCCACCAGCAACAATCTAGCGGGCACAGATACGCAGTATTTT.